This TCR beta chain was recorded in a study of regulatory T cells in long-lasting Graves disease (dated by TCRdb to 2020 to 2023). Concerning the study at large: Antithyroid drugs had been taken for less than 3 months by newly diagnosed Graves' disease patients. This study used TCR sequencing and RNA sequencing of peripheral blood to compare persistent Graves' disease patients against newly diagnosed Graves' disease patients. The study was registered as a clinical trial and conducted in China. TCR sequencing covered approximately 13 persistent and approximately 20 newly diagnosed Graves' disease patients, 33 samples in total.

What the research found in general, with its limitations: As a limitation, the authors acknowledged that the small sample size may reduce accuracy. Sequencing and analysis were limited to the TCR beta chain. A larger number of public clonotypes was shared among persistent patients (around 2,500) than among newly diagnosed patients (roughly 980). TRBV28, TRBJ1-2 and TRBJ2-5 were preferentially used in persistent disease, while TRBV20-1 and TRBJ2-1 were favored in newly diagnosed disease. Only peripheral blood was studied, because thyroid tissue, the primary lesion, was inaccessible. Lower TCR Shannon entropy and fewer highly expanded clones were observed in persistent Graves' disease patients than in newly diagnosed patients, which suggested clonal expansion.

Trimming removed 2 bases from V and 5 bases from J, leaving 15 bases between the germline ends. Looking up the germline V gene yields CDR1 MGHRA and CDR2 YSYEKL. Its CDR3 holds 15 amino acids, cysteine through phenylalanine. Of all the DNA, just the CDR3 is kept, 45 bases in frame from base 1. The library was produced with multiplex PCR. The sequencer was an Illumina HiSeq 4000. To build TCR beta libraries, CDR3 regions were amplified by Arm-PCR using iRepertoire HTBI primers. Gel purification was performed on PCR products prior to sequencing. The authors processed their data as follows. Gene usage analysis of CDR3 amino acid clonotypes used the 50 to 70 TRBV and around 13 TRBJ segments found across samples. COPE and FqMerger were used to merge filtered high-quality paired reads into contigs. BLAST was used to align contigs to the IMGT TRBV, TRBD and TRBJ reference genes, and CDR3 was defined following IMGT. Highly expanded clones were defined as clonotypes with a frequency above 0.1%. Shannon entropy served as the measure of repertoire diversity, while the Gini coefficient captured V-J evenness. Public clonotypes were defined as clonotypes shared by more than one individual. The public sequencing data were trimmed at Q25 with fastp and processed into clonotypes with MiXCR by TCRdb, which kept only in-frame beta chains. When rows share a CDR3 protein, they turn into one entry using the most common DNA and genes. These V and J calls derive from TCRdb rather than the authors' analysis. For this sample the table gives over 350,000 distinct CDR3 sequences, of which 15% were detected only once. In total, the top ten clones hold around 7.6% of the sample.

With respect to this clonotype: Its antigen is not yet known. The sample holds no much larger clone one base away, and base qualities are not on file.

In the paper's terms, the time point label means: newly diagnosed GD, antithyroid drugs for less than 3 months. For both TCR sequencing and RNA sequencing, RNA was extracted from PBMCs in TRIzol. Graves' disease was diagnosed according to American Thyroid Association guidelines. Patients for the study were recruited at an endocrinology department in Xi'an, China. Each patient gave 7 to 9.5 milliliters of peripheral blood, collected in an EDTA anticoagulant tube. Ficoll Paque Plus density gradient separation was used to isolate PBMCs, and no additional T cell sorting was done. An Agilent 2100 Bioanalyzer and agarose gel were used to check RNA quality, and a NanoDrop 2000 was used to measure RNA concentration. Another study also made use of these data, one on T cells in Graves' hyperthyroidism and ophthalmopathy. The second study's authors report: Graves' hyperthyroidism was defined as stable when no progression to ophthalmopathy occurred over 18 months of follow-up. Hyperthyroidism patients were newly diagnosed, had a disease duration of under 2 months, and were aged 18 to 65 years. Any patient with an uncontrolled infection, another autoimmune disease, pregnancy or lactation was excluded. Diagnoses were based on clinical symptoms, serum thyroxine and TRAb, thyroid ultrasound and orbital computed tomography. The TCR CDR3 was subjected to a first round of RT-PCR using the HTBI primer set and the Qiagen OneStep RT-PCR kit. Blood samples also contained most of the expanded thyroid clonotypes (frequency above 0.001), which suggests that blood repertoires may reflect thyroid immune responses. A 13 V-J signature model separated ophthalmopathy from stable hyperthyroidism, with approximately 87% sensitivity and roughly 84% specificity in cross-validation and 80%/75% in testing. In validation, progression to ophthalmopathy was predicted by the model with 70.59% sensitivity and 72.22% specificity, a median of roughly 6.4 months before onset. A discovery cohort of approximately 97 patients, about 40 with Graves' ophthalmopathy and about 60 with stable Graves' hyperthyroidism, was used to find distinguishing TCR V-J signatures. Whether ophthalmopathy could be predicted prospectively was tested in an independent validation cohort made up of 18 to 20 hyperthyroidism patients plus 17 patients who later progressed to ophthalmopathy. The 90 to 100 discovery patients were randomly split 7:3 into training and test sets. The study also compared thyroid tissue and blood T-cell repertoires from roughly 6 Graves' hyperthyroidism patients. After blood sampling, hyperthyroidism patients were treated with methimazole at a starting dose of 30 mg daily, and ophthalmopathy patients were treated with high-dose intravenous methylprednisolone. The libraries were constructed in a second round of multiplex PCR and then size-selected and purified. Sequencing of the libraries was done on an Illumina HiSeq2000 using paired-end 100 bp reads. Raw data were processed with SOAPnuke, discarding reads with adapters, uncalled bases, mean Phred below 15, or no exact constant-primer or identifier match. COPE v1.2.5 was used to merge high-quality paired reads, and clonotypes were defined as unique nucleotide sequences. MiTCR v1.1 was used to align clonotypes to the IMGT TRBV, TRBD and TRBJ reference segments. Only V-J combinations with frequency above 0.0001, covering 99.2% of repertoires, were analysed. A TCS score was defined as the ratio of F50 (clonal expansion) to E x V (chaos), with BLOSUM62-based TCRdist applied between CDR3 peptides within each V-J. Welch's t-statistics and random forest reduced 514 V-J features to 10 to 15, which were used in a naive Bayes classifier (R e1071). No statistical method was used to fix the sample size in advance, and group allocation was not hidden from the investigators. According to the paper, TCR Vbeta CDR3 sequencing was carried out on 135 peripheral blood samples, which came from 40 to 45 ophthalmopathy, around 75 hyperthyroidism and about 17 progressor patients.

This sample comprised peripheral blood mononuclear cells (PBMCs), obtained at new diagnosis, from a patient treated with antithyroid drugs. This TCR was recovered from a woman between 40 and 55 years old with Graves disease. Donor details come from another sample of the same person, matched by shared clones. Recombination joined TRBV4-1 with TRBJ1-1; a tentative D call is TRBD1 (6 bases match). Here is the DNA: TGCGCCAGCAGCCAAAACCAGGACAGTAGGACTGAAGCTTTCTTT. The resulting protein is CASSQNQDSRTEAFF.